The rows below give T cell receptor beta chains drawn from one sample of a study of blood T cell repertoires in COVID-19. Sequencing was performed with immunoSEQ multiplex PCR; in TCRdb, only in-frame clones are kept and a portion is missing. This table has about 130,000 clones, 80% to 90% appearing once. The sequenced sample consisted of peripheral blood. The receptors shown here come from an older woman with acute or convalescent COVID-19. The CDR3 runs from the conserved cysteine through the conserved F or W. The D gene is left open where the match is weak.

D | J | V | CDR3
- | TRBJ1-2 | TRBV5-4 | CASSLQGNYGYTF
- | TRBJ2-5 | TRBV2 | CASSVLETQYF
- | TRBJ1-3 | TRBV5-1 | CASSRTESSGNTIYF
- | TRBJ1-3 | TRBV5-1 | CASSVGQIENTIYF
TRBD2 | TRBJ2-1 | TRBV28 | CASSFGAGGGGEQFF
- | TRBJ1-3 | TRBV15 | CATSRGGVVGNTIYF
- | TRBJ2-1 | TRBV4-1 | CASSQDRVATGREFF
TRBD1 | TRBJ1-3 | TRBV15 | CATSRDPTGTSAGNTIYF
TRBD1 | TRBJ2-7 | TRBV5-1 | CASSLEPTGTEQYF
TRBD1 | TRBJ1-1 | TRBV9 | CASSPGDRGFGGRATEAFF
- | TRBJ1-4 | TRBV27 | CASSLLGTGTEKLFF
- | TRBJ2-3 | TRBV9 | CASSIQGTDTQYF
- | TRBJ1-4 | TRBV19 | CASSFAGGSNEKLFF
- | TRBJ1-1 | TRBV27 | CASSLYWEFSTEAFF
- | TRBJ2-2 | TRBV7-9 | CASSTADLLQTGELFF
- | TRBJ2-2 | TRBV4-1 | CASSQQSPTGELFF
- | TRBJ1-2 | TRBV19 | CASRGDRLGGYTF
TRBD1 | TRBJ2-7 | TRBV11-2 | CASSSPGQGNEQYF
TRBD1 | TRBJ1-1 | TRBV5-1 | CASSLGGGGLAEAFF
TRBD1 | TRBJ1-4 | TRBV7-2 | CASSATTGGGEKLFF
TRBD1 | TRBJ2-1 | TRBV7-2 | CASSQTGWAYNEQFF
- | TRBJ2-6 | TRBV30 | CAWNGGPAGGANVLTF
TRBD1 | TRBJ2-7 | TRBV9 | CASSVGEGQGSRQYF
- | TRBJ2-5 | TRBV28 | CASSFPPEETQYF
TRBD2 | TRBJ2-2 | TRBV9 | CASSVVSGTTGELFF
TRBD1 | TRBJ1-2 | TRBV28 | CASWTGPPNYGYTF
TRBD1 | TRBJ2-2 | TRBV10-2 | CASQGAGLGTGELFF
- | TRBJ1-1 | TRBV9 | CASSVAVETEAFF